The T cell receptor (beta chain) under discussion was sequenced for a study of T cells expressing NK-cell markers. Study-wide background: TCR beta repertoires came from sorted CD3+CD56+NKG2C+, CD3+CD56+NKG2C- and CD3+CD56-NKG2C+ T cells.

TCRdb reprocessed the 5' RACE reads and stores each CDR3 protein as one record, lacking DNA. Here the sample table reports 300,000 to 450,000 distinct CDR3 sequences. General observations from the study: Dominant NKG2C+ clonotypes accounted for 1.0-7.0% of CD8+ T cells in more than five donors. These clonotypes additionally ranked first within the CD3+CD56-NKG2C+ fraction of a handful of donors. Whether expanded NKG2C+ T cell clones were HCMV-specific remained unclear.

On this clonotype: What it recognizes is unknown.

This CDR3 region has 20 residues. The sequencing sample was made of blood T cells: a sorted CD56 or NKG2C T cell subset, CD4+ or CD8+ T cells, or bulk PBMC T cells (not recorded which). The gene calls are TRBV12-3 or TRBV12-4 and TRBJ2-2; without DNA, the TCRdb call of TRBD1 cannot be checked. This receptor was taken from a man aged 18 to 69 in good health. The CDR3 region is CASSLGRIIRGSYDTGELFF.